These 30 T cell receptor beta chains were all obtained from the same sample, sequenced in a study of cytomegalovirus exposure and HLA in healthy donors. Primers included in the PCR were 60 Vbeta and 13 Jbeta primers. Here immunoSEQ multiplex PCR was the method, and the copy in TCRdb shows in-frame clones only, minus some. The sample consists of about 180,000 clones, just under 80% of them appearing once. The sample taken for sequencing was PBMCs. Receptors were obtained from a woman under 40 in good health and CMV-seronegative.

The chain is built from TRBV5-1 and TRBJ1-1; D may be TRBD1 (5 bases). The length of the CDR3 is 15 residues. V was pared by 4 bases and J by 1 base, with 14 bases between. Germline assignment: CDR1 SGHRS and CDR2 YFSETQ. The CDR3: CASSPSDTWNTEAFF. CDR3 DNA: TGCGCCAGCAGCCCCTCGGACACGTGGAACACTGAAGCTTTCTTT.

The V call is TRBV4-2, the J call TRBJ1-1; 7 bases agree with TRBD1. J gave up 6 bases and V 1 base, and 5 bases lay outside the gene matches. Germline V lookup: CDR1 LGHNA, CDR2 YNFKEQ. The CDR3 extends over 14 amino acids. This chain's CDR3 is CASSQATGRSEAFF. The CDR3 DNA is TGTGCCAGCAGCCAAGCGACAGGGAGGTCTGAAGCTTTCTTT.

This chain links TRBV30 with TRBJ1-2; 12 nucleotides agree with TRBD1. Germline CDR1 and CDR2: GTSNPN and SVGIG (reference sequence). There are 14 residues in the CDR3. The V segment lost 0 bases and the J segment 8 bases; nucleotides outside the gene matches: 4. In DNA, the CDR3 is TGTGCCTGGAGTGTAGGCGGGACAGGGGGCGGCTACACCTTC. Translating it yields CAWSVGGTGGGYTF.

The chain couples TRBV6-5 to TRBJ1-4; maybe TRBD1 (6 bases). V shed 5 bases and J shed 0 bases, with 10 bases lying between them. Germline CDR1 reads MNHEY; CDR2 reads SVGAGI. CDR3 size: 15 residues. CDR3 bases: TGTGCCAGCAGTCCGCGACAGGCAACTAATGAAAAACTGTTTTTT. Its protein product is CASSPRQATNEKLFF.

V and J are TRBV6-1 and TRBJ2-7; TRBD1 agrees at 11 bases. The CDR3 has 14 amino acids. V gave up 10 bases and J gave up 1 base; unmatched junction bases: 6. Per germline, CDR1 MNHNS and CDR2 SASEGT. This CDR3 reads CAIGQGAASYEQYF. The CDR3 DNA reads TGTGCCATCGGACAGGGGGCGGCATCCTACGAGCAGTACTTC.

Turning to this clone: The CDR3 does not close with the conserved phenylalanine or tryptophan, likely indicating a read error. V is TRBV6-5 and J is TRBJ1-1; 7 nucleotides match TRBD1. This CDR3 has 14 residues. J was trimmed by 3 bases and V by 7 bases; bases with no gene match: 8. The germline V gene encodes CDR1 MNHEY and CDR2 SVGAGI. The CDR3 DNA reads TGTGCCAGCATAGGGGGCTGGGGGTACACTGAAGCTTTCGTT. Protein: CASIGGWGYTEAFV.

V and J are TRBV9 and TRBJ1-5, with D uncertain. CDR1 and CDR2 from the germline V gene are SGDLS and YYNGEE. This CDR3 is 13 amino acids long. Deletions cut 3 bases from V and 7 bases from J, with 11 bases between. This chain's CDR3 is CASSASSVQPQHF. As DNA, the CDR3 is TGTGCCAGCAGCGCTTCTTCCGTCCAGCCCCAGCATTTT.

V gene TRBV4-1 combines with J gene TRBJ2-5; TRBD2 aligns across 13 bases. The CDR3 has 18 amino acids. Germline loops: CDR1 MGHRA, CDR2 YSYEKL. Germline trimming cut 1 base from V and 5 bases from J; bases unmatched to any gene: 10. The CDR3 nucleotides are TGCGCCAGCAGCCAAGCCGGCACTAGCGGGGGGGCCCTCGAGACCCAGTACTTC. It yields the protein CASSQAGTSGGALETQYF.

This clone was counted a single time. The chain combines TRBV27 with TRBJ2-7; 7 bases map to TRBD1. V trimming: 0 bases; J trimming: 2 bases; junction bases outside the gene matches: 4. Germline CDR1 and CDR2: MNHEY and SMNVEV (reference sequence). This CDR3 spans 15 amino acids. This CDR3 reads CASSLSRQGPYEQYF. The CDR3 DNA reads TGTGCCAGCAGTTTATCGCGACAGGGACCCTACGAGCAGTACTTC.

In this sample, this clone turned up once. The chain combines TRBV15 with TRBJ2-7; TRBD1 matches 8 bases. Trimming removed 0 bases from V and 0 bases from J; junction bases left unmatched: 16. This CDR3 comprises 20 residues. Germline assignment: CDR1 LNHNV and CDR2 YYDKDF (reference sequence). The DNA for the CDR3 is TGTGCCACCAGCAGAGATCAACGATCAAGGACAGGGAATAGCTCCTACGAGCAGTACTTC. It yields the protein CATSRDQRSRTGNSSYEQYF. Drawing the rest from reference TRBV15 and TRBJ2-7, the complete variable domain is DAMVIQNPRYQVTQFGKPVTLSCSQTLNHNVMYWYQQKSSQAPKLLFHYYDKDFNNEADTPDNFQSRRPNTSFCFLDIRSPGLGDTAMYLCATSRDQRSRTGNSSYEQYFGPGTRLTVT.

V and J are TRBV27 and TRBJ1-2, with D perhaps TRBD1 (5 bases). The CDR3 is 15 amino acids. V lost 2 bases and J 3 bases, leaving 13 bases between the germline ends. In germline, CDR1 is MNHEY, CDR2 SMNVEV (reference sequence). CDR3 in amino acids: CASSLGPGLDYGYTF. CDR3 DNA sequence: TGTGCCAGCAGTTTAGGGCCAGGGCTGGACTATGGCTACACCTTC.

The chain recombines TRBV18 with TRBJ1-1; no clear D gene. V lost 1 base and J lost 1, with 4 bases in between. The CDR3 spans 13 residues. The germline gives CDR1 KGHSH, CDR2 LQKENI. The CDR3 DNA follows: TGTGCCAGCTCACCACGCGAGAACACTGAAGCTTTCTTT. As protein: CASSPRENTEAFF.

The rearrangement uses TRBV19 and TRBJ2-7; possible D gene TRBD2, 6 bases. Germline assignment: CDR1 LNHDA and CDR2 SQIVND (reference sequence). This CDR3 contains 13 residues. Trimming took off 5 bases at V and 5 bases at J, with 13 bases between the two ends. DNA of the CDR3: TGTGCCAGTAGTTCCCGGGACTCTAACGAGCAGTACTTC. As protein: CASSSRDSNEQYF.

This chain uses TRBV4-2 with TRBJ2-6; tentative D call: TRBD1 (6 bases). Germline CDR1 is LGHNA and CDR2 is YNFKEQ. The germline V and J ends were trimmed by 4 bases and 0 bases, with 10 bases remaining between them. The CDR3 has 16 residues. CDR3 protein: CASSRTANSGANVLTF. The DNA of the CDR3 is TGTGCCAGCAGCCGGACAGCCAACTCTGGGGCCAACGTCCTGACTTTC.

The chain employs TRBV19 and TRBJ2-3; 10 bases are shared with TRBD2. Germline trimming cut 3 bases from V and 1 base from J; bases unmatched to any gene: 13. The CDR3 spans 19 residues. Germline V CDR1 and CDR2: LNHDA, SQIVND (reference sequence). The CDR3 loop is CASSILPSAGTSGTDTQYF. The CDR3 coding sequence is TGTGCCAGTAGTATTCTTCCCTCCGCCGGGACTAGCGGCACAGATACGCAGTATTTT.

This clone was picked up a small number of times. The chain links TRBV6-1 to TRBJ2-5; D is possibly TRBD1 (6 bases). TRBJ2-7 matches the DNA end more closely, so the J call is doubtful. CDR3 size: 13 residues. The germline V gene has CDR1 MNHNS and CDR2 SASEGT. The DNA of the CDR3 is TGTGCCAGCAGTGAACAGGGGACCTACGAGCAGTACTTC. Residues: CASSEQGTYEQYF.

The chain uses TRBV9 and TRBJ2-3; 9 positions agree with TRBD2. J gave up 5 bases and V 0 bases, and 10 bases lay outside the gene matches. Germline lookup yields CDR1 SGDLS and CDR2 YYNGEE. The CDR3 runs to 17 residues. The chain's CDR3 is CASSVGLGGGAGDTQYF. The CDR3 nucleotides are TGTGCCAGCAGCGTAGGGCTTGGCGGGGGGGCGGGAGATACGCAGTATTTT. The complete variable domain, with remaining parts taken from reference TRBV9 and TRBJ2-3, reads DSGVTQTPKHLITATGQRVTLRCSPRSGDLSVYWYQQSLDQGLQFLIQYYNGEERAKGNILERFSAQQFPDLHSELNLSSLELGDSALYFCASSVGLGGGAGDTQYFGPGTRLTVL.

The V call is TRBV25-1, the J call TRBJ1-2; 9 nucleotides line up with TRBD1. The CDR3 contains 15 residues. Germline CDR1 is MGHDK and CDR2 is SYGVNS. V lost 1 base and J lost 7; bases outside the gene matches: 7. CDR3 coding DNA: TGTGCCAGCAGTGAATGGGACAGGGAGTCCGCTGGCTACACCTTC. Protein sequence: CASSEWDRESAGYTF.

CDR3: CATLLPGTEPYEQYF. The CDR3 region has the DNA TGTGCCACTCTACTCCCCGGGACAGAACCCTACGAGCAGTACTTC. The gene calls are TRBV2 and TRBJ2-7, with TRBD1 matching over 7 bases. Per germline, CDR1 SNHLY and CDR2 FYNNEI. The CDR3 extends over 15 amino acids. Trimming cost V 10 bases and J 2 bases; bases outside gene matches: 14.

This chain's CDR3 is CASSENTGGKPNQPQHF. In DNA form, the CDR3 reads TGTGCCAGCAGTGAAAATACAGGGGGTAAACCGAATCAGCCCCAGCATTTT. The chain uses TRBV6-1 and TRBJ1-5; TRBD1 agrees at 8 bases. The CDR3 loop spans 17 amino acids. The germline gives CDR1 MNHNS, CDR2 SASEGT. J gave up 4 bases and V 2 bases, and 10 bases lay outside the gene matches.

To note about this clone: No conserved phenylalanine or tryptophan ends this CDR3, so it is likely a read error. This chain links TRBV6-4 with TRBJ1-1; D is ambiguous. Trimming stripped 3 bases from V and 5 bases from J, with 10 bases between. This CDR3 contains 13 residues. Germline CDR1 and CDR2: MRHNA and SNTAGT. This chain's CDR3 is CASSEGVGTEAFV. The CDR3 nucleotides are TGTGCCAGCAGTGAGGGAGTTGGAACTGAAGCTTTCGTT.

This clone was detected a few times. CDR3 nucleotides: TGTGCCAGCAGCGCAGGGTTTGATCAGCCCCAGCATTTT. Its protein product is CASSAGFDQPQHF. The chain links TRBV6-5 to TRBJ1-5; D possibly corresponds to TRBD1 (5 bases). The ends were cut back, 6 bases at V and 5 bases at J, with 11 bases in the middle. This CDR3 is 13 amino acids long. Germline values: CDR1 MNHEY, CDR2 SVGAGI.

The V gene is TRBV2, the J gene TRBJ2-2; possibly TRBD2 for D (6 bases). V was trimmed by 7 bases and J by 5 bases, leaving 17 bases between them. CDR1 is SNHLY and CDR2 is FYNNEI in the germline V gene. This CDR3 contains 15 residues. In nucleotides, the CDR3 is TGTGCCAGCACCCGAAGAGCTAGCGATACCGGGGAGCTGTTTTTT. Translating it yields CASTRRASDTGELFF.

The chain links TRBV6-5 to TRBJ1-1, with D unclear. The CDR3 has 15 residues. Per germline, CDR1 MNHEY and CDR2 SVGAGI. The V gene lost 0 bases and the J gene lost 1 base, with 9 bases spanning the gap. The CDR3 protein is CASSYSREPNTEAFF. The DNA of the CDR3 is TGTGCCAGCAGTTACTCTCGGGAACCGAACACTGAAGCTTTCTTT.

The CDR3 spells CASSYEGGRNLGWQYF. DNA of the CDR3: TGTGCCAGCAGTTACGAAGGGGGACGGAACCTAGGCTGGCAGTACTTC. The rearrangement joins TRBV6-5 to TRBJ2-7; maybe TRBD1 (6 bases). Between the trimmed V and J ends, which lost 2 bases and 9 bases, there was a span of 23 bases. The germline V gene encodes CDR1 MNHEY and CDR2 SVGAGI. The CDR3 extends over 16 amino acids.

CDR3 sequence: CATSREVTGVTGELFF. CDR3 nucleotide sequence: TGTGCCACCAGCAGAGAAGTGACAGGGGTCACCGGGGAGCTGTTTTTT. The rearrangement joins TRBV15 to TRBJ2-2; 8 nucleotides agree with TRBD1. This CDR3 is built from 16 residues. Trimming took 0 bases from V and 4 from J; bases not matched to a gene: 4. CDR1 is LNHNV, CDR2 YYDKDF, per germline (reference sequence).

This sequence joins TRBV6-5 and TRBJ2-1; a possible D gene is TRBD2 (6 bases). Germline CDR1 reads MNHEY; CDR2 reads SVGAGI. V shed 2 bases and J shed 2 bases, with 10 bases lying between them. The CDR3 sequence is 15 residues long. CDR3 nucleotide sequence: TGTGCCAGCAGTTACCCAGGCGGGACCTACAATGAGCAGTTCTTC. Protein sequence: CASSYPGGTYNEQFF.

As DNA, the CDR3 is TGTGCCAGCAGGAGCAGGGGGCCCAAGTACGAGCAGTACTTC. This codes for CASRSRGPKYEQYF. This sequence joins TRBV27 and TRBJ2-7, with 8 bases that match TRBD1. Unmatched junction bases numbered 8, after V lost 6 bases and J lost 4 bases. The CDR3 has 14 amino acids. Germline V CDR1 and CDR2: MNHEY, SMNVEV (reference sequence).

The CDR3 bases are TGTGCCAGCAGCTTAGTAGCTAGCGGGGGGGTTAATTCCTACGAGCAGTACTTC. It encodes CASSLVASGGVNSYEQYF. The V and J genes are TRBV7-2 and TRBJ2-7; 12 bases align to TRBD2. Germline-derived CDR1 and CDR2 are SGHTA and FQGNSA. The CDR3 extends over 18 amino acids. J lost 1 base, V lost 1 base, and 8 bases had no gene match.

CDR3 coding DNA: TGTGCCAGCAGCGTAGTCGGGACTAGCGGGACAGACCGAAATGAGCAGTTCTTC. It codes for CASSVVGTSGTDRNEQFF. The V gene is TRBV9, the J gene TRBJ2-1; TRBD2 agrees at 13 bases. V shed 0 bases and J 7 bases; nucleotides not matched to a gene: 10. Germline V CDR1 and CDR2: SGDLS, YYNGEE. This CDR3 has 18 amino acids.